This T cell receptor (beta chain) comes out of a study of control samples from healthy donors and cancer patients. Repertoires were generated with immunoSEQ multiplex PCR, while TCRdb's copy carries only in-frame clones and drops some. The repertoire consists of around 150,000 clones, with approximately 96% occurring once and the leading ten covering 1%. Germline V gene sequence: CDR1 ENHRY, CDR2 SYGVKD. The CDR3 extends over 15 amino acids. V was cut by 0 bases and J by 3 bases, with 11 bases left in between. V and J are TRBV10-3 and TRBJ1-2, with D unclear. Sequences were obtained from blood. This receptor was taken from a woman aged 25-40 years in good health. For the CDR3, the DNA is TGTGCCATCAGTGAGTCAGGAGCCGGGGACTATGGCTACACCTTC. Protein product: CAISESGAGDYGYTF.